This TCR beta chain was identified in a study of cytomegalovirus exposure and HLA in healthy donors. Study information: In an earlier analysis, almost 120 million unique TCR beta sequences were found from some 200 million T cells. HLA-typed donors were the source of 86 million or so unique TCRs held in an early data release. Broader study findings: Three chains linked to CMV were shown in vitro to be specific for CMV antigens.

The study ran its PCR with 60 Vbeta and 13 Jbeta primers. Assay used: immunoSEQ multiplex PCR; TCRdb lists only in-frame clones, some missing. The data show tens of thousands of clones, with 86% seen just once and about an eighth held by the top ten. As concerns this clone: Antigen: not known.

Healthy bone marrow donors formed the donor group. Specimen: PBMCs. The clonotype comes from a woman in her thirties or forties in good health and CMV-seropositive.

CDR3 nucleotide sequence: TGTGCCAGCAGCCCGCCCCGGACAGGGTCCTACGAGCAGTACTTC. Translated: CASSPPRTGSYEQYF. The rearrangement joins TRBV5-8 to TRBJ2-5; the match to TRBD1 covers 8 bases. The tail of the sequence fits TRBJ2-7 better, so the J call may be wrong. CDR3 size: 15 residues. Looked up from germline, CDR1 is SGHTS and CDR2 is YDEGEE.